The next 20 T cell receptor beta chains were all read from a single sample in a study of cytomegalovirus exposure and HLA in healthy donors. The study ran its PCR with 60 Vbeta and 13 Jbeta primers. Sequencing used immunoSEQ multiplex PCR; TCRdb keeps in-frame clones, though not all of them. The sample has 90,000 to 110,000 clones, 75% to 85% seen once. Specimen: PBMCs. These receptors were taken from a man aged 18 to 30 in good health and CMV-seronegative.

A single count supports this clone. The chain recombines TRBV19 with TRBJ1-2; D unresolved. This CDR3 is built from 13 residues. CDR1 is LNHDA and CDR2 is SQIVND in the germline V gene (reference sequence). The V and J ends lost 6 bases and 2 bases respectively, with 10 bases between them. The CDR3 loop reads CASRADTNYGYTF. The DNA for the CDR3 is TGTGCCAGTAGGGCCGACACCAACTATGGCTACACCTTC.

This clone was found once. The chain is built from TRBV19 and TRBJ2-3; D is uncertain. V was trimmed by 6 bases and J by 2 bases, leaving 15 bases between them. This CDR3 is built from 15 residues. Per germline, CDR1 LNHDA and CDR2 SQIVND (reference sequence). Here the CDR3 reads CASRKEIPFTDTQYF. The CDR3 DNA is TGTGCCAGTAGGAAGGAGATACCATTCACAGATACGCAGTATTTT.

The gene calls are TRBV28 and TRBJ1-2, with D uncertain. This CDR3 comprises 13 residues. The ends were cut back, 5 bases at V and 0 bases at J, with 7 bases in the middle. The V gene's germline CDR1 is MDHEN and CDR2 SYDVKM. The CDR3 region has the DNA TGTGCCAGCAGTCCTACGTCTAACTATGGCTACACCTTC. This encodes CASSPTSNYGYTF.

The chain recombines TRBV9 with TRBJ2-5, with D tentatively TRBD2 (6 bases). Trimming pared 0 bases from V and 0 bases from J, leaving 12 bases between. CDR3 length: 16 residues. Per germline, CDR1 SGDLS and CDR2 YYNGEE. The CDR3: CASSVGIADHQETQYF. The DNA of the CDR3 is TGTGCCAGCAGCGTAGGGATAGCGGATCACCAAGAGACCCAGTACTTC.

The chain carries TRBV9 and TRBJ2-5; maybe TRBD2 (7 bases). This CDR3 comprises 14 residues. From germline, CDR1 is SGDLS and CDR2 YYNGEE. Trimming took off 0 bases at V and 2 bases at J, with 8 bases between the two ends. CDR3 residues: CASSVEGGQETQYF. In DNA form, the CDR3 reads TGTGCCAGCAGCGTAGAGGGGGGGCAAGAGACCCAGTACTTC.

This sequence joins TRBV7-3 and TRBJ1-2, with a tentative D call TRBD1 (5 bases). Germline V gene lookup returns CDR1 SGHTA and CDR2 FQGTGA. With 3 bases removed from V and 0 bases from J, the gap between germline ends came to 8 bases. The CDR3 runs to 14 residues. Here the CDR3 DNA reads TGTGCCAGCAGCTTGGACAATGCTAACTATGGCTACACCTTC. Its translation: CASSLDNANYGYTF.

This clone was seen only once. CDR3 bases: TGTGCCAGCAGCTTGGTTCGGCGGAGCTCCTACGAGCAGTACTTC. Translated: CASSLVRRSSYEQYF. The chain carries TRBV5-4 and TRBJ2-7; D is uncertain. Germline V gene sequence: CDR1 SGHNT, CDR2 YYREEE (reference sequence). V was clipped by 0 bases and J by 0 bases, with 10 bases between them. The CDR3 has 15 residues.

The rearrangement links TRBV7-3 to TRBJ2-5, with 7 bases matching TRBD1. The germline gives CDR1 SGHTA, CDR2 FQGTGA. Trimming at V came to 5 bases and at J to 4 bases, leaving 10 bases not matched to a gene. The CDR3 consists of 15 residues. The CDR3 DNA reads as TGTGCCAGCAGCCCAACGGACAGGAGAGGAGAGACCCAGTACTTC. Amino acid sequence: CASSPTDRRGETQYF.

The genes are TRBV27 and TRBJ2-7; D is undetermined. V was cut by 4 bases and J by 3 bases, with 10 bases left in between. Germline lookup yields CDR1 MNHEY and CDR2 SMNVEV (reference sequence). This CDR3 has 13 amino acids. The CDR3 loop reads CASSYETNYEQYF. The DNA of the CDR3 is TGTGCCAGCAGTTACGAGACAAACTACGAGCAGTACTTC.

This clone was detected once. CDR3 sequence (DNA): TGTGCCAGCAGTGACCGGCAGCGAAGAGAGGGCTACACCTTC. It is translated as CASSDRQRREGYTF. The rearrangement uses TRBV2 and TRBJ1-2; D gene uncertain. The CDR3 has 14 residues. Trimming shortened V by 3 bases and J by 8 bases, and 16 bases separated the two germline ends. Germline CDR1 reads SNHLY; CDR2 reads FYNNEI.

The J gene is TRBJ2-7, the V gene TRBV11-2; a weak D match, TRBD2 (6 bases). Germline V gene lookup returns CDR1 SGHAT and CDR2 FQNNGV. The CDR3 runs to 13 residues. Trimming removed 5 bases from V and 1 base from J, with 9 bases in between. The CDR3 loop reads CASSRGLSYEQYF. The DNA for the CDR3 is TGTGCCAGCAGCCGGGGACTGTCCTACGAGCAGTACTTC.

The chain carries TRBV6-5 and TRBJ1-1; a weak D match, TRBD1 (5 bases). CDR3 length equals 15 residues. The germline V gene has CDR1 MNHEY and CDR2 SVGAGI. Trimming took off 2 bases at V and 4 bases at J, with 14 bases between the two ends. The CDR3 spells CASSYPGGGVTEAFF. CDR3 nucleotide sequence: TGTGCCAGCAGTTACCCTGGAGGAGGGGTCACTGAAGCTTTCTTT.

The V gene is TRBV7-9, the J gene TRBJ2-7; TRBD2 aligns across 12 bases. Trimming cost V 7 bases and J 2 bases; bases outside gene matches: 9. Germline lookup yields CDR1 SEHNR and CDR2 FQNEAQ (reference sequence). This CDR3 is 16 amino acids long. Here the CDR3 DNA reads TGTGCCAGCACCGGCCAGACTAGCGGGAGCCCCTACGAGCAGTACTTC. It specifies CASTGQTSGSPYEQYF.

The rearrangement uses TRBV28 and TRBJ2-7, with 8 bases identical to TRBD1. This CDR3 is 14 amino acids long. V lost 4 bases and J lost 6; bases outside the gene matches: 8. Germline V gives CDR1 MDHEN, CDR2 SYDVKM. The DNA of the CDR3 is TGTGCCAGCAGTTCGTACGGACAGGGTGGCGAGCAGTACTTC. Its translation is CASSSYGQGGEQYF.

This CDR3 is CASSWGTGSYEQYF. CDR3 sequence (DNA): TGTGCCAGCTCATGGGGGACAGGATCCTACGAGCAGTACTTC. The chain combines TRBV11-2 with TRBJ2-7; the match to TRBD1 covers 8 bases. Germline V lookup: CDR1 SGHAT, CDR2 FQNNGV. This CDR3 is 14 amino acids long. Trimming removed 8 bases from V and 1 base from J; junction bases left unmatched: 7. The variable domain in full, with the rest retrieved from reference TRBV11-2 and TRBJ2-7, is EAGVAQSPRYKIIEKRQSVAFWCNPISGHATLYWYQQILGQGPKLLIQFQNNGVVDDSQLPKDRFSAERLKGVDSTLKIQPAKLEDSAVYLCASSWGTGSYEQYFGPGTRLTVT.

The table lists this clone with a count of one. This chain links TRBV25-1 with TRBJ2-1; 8 bases align to TRBD1. This CDR3 spans 14 amino acids. Germline values: CDR1 MGHDK, CDR2 SYGVNS. The V and J ends lost 4 bases and 6 bases, in that order; junction bases with no gene match: 5. The CDR3 coding sequence is TGTGCCAGCAGTGTACAGGGGGTTATCAATGAGCAGTTCTTC. It encodes CASSVQGVINEQFF. The complete variable domain, with remaining parts taken from reference TRBV25-1 and TRBJ2-1, reads EADIYQTPRYLVIGTGKKITLECSQTMGHDKMYWYQQDPGMELHLIHYSYGVNSTEKGDLSSESTVSRIRTEHFPLTLESARPSHTSQYLCASSVQGVINEQFFGPGTRLTVL.

This sequence joins TRBV28 and TRBJ2-7, with a weak D call TRBD1 (6 bases). CDR3 length: 14 amino acids. Trimming shortened V by 6 bases and J by 0 bases, and 12 bases separated the two germline ends. Per germline, CDR1 MDHEN and CDR2 SYDVKM. The CDR3 here is CASSLQGISYEQYF. The CDR3 region has the DNA TGTGCCAGCAGCTTACAGGGCATCTCCTACGAGCAGTACTTC.

This sequence joins TRBV6-4 and TRBJ1-1; 7 positions match TRBD1. The CDR3 has 14 amino acids. V shed 3 bases and J 7 bases; nucleotides not matched to a gene: 8. Germline V CDR1 and CDR2: MRHNA, SNTAGT. In DNA, the CDR3 is TGTGCCAGCAGTGAGAGACCGGGACAGAATGAAGCTTTCTTT. It yields the protein CASSERPGQNEAFF.

Concerning this clone itself: The junction differs from germline at one of its ends, possibly a read error. The sample contains more than one DNA sequence encoding this CDR3. The chain uses TRBV29-1 and TRBJ2-2; a possible D gene is TRBD1 (6 bases). This CDR3 is 15 amino acids long. Germline V gene lookup returns CDR1 SQVTM and CDR2 ANQGSEA. The CDR3 coding sequence is TGCAGCGCCGAGGGCTGGGGGCAAAACACCGGGGAGCTGTTCTTT. Residues: CSAEGWGQNTGELFF.

V and J are TRBV5-1 and TRBJ2-3; 7 positions agree with TRBD2. The CDR3 is made up of 18 amino acids. V lost 2 bases, J lost 0 bases, and 12 bases stayed unmatched. CDR1 and CDR2 (germline): SGHRS, YFSETQ. DNA for the CDR3: TGCGCCAGCAGCTTCATGTGGGCTAGCGGATTTAGCACAGATACGCAGTATTTT. It encodes CASSFMWASGFSTDTQYF. The full variable domain, its missing parts supplied by reference TRBV5-1 and TRBJ2-3, is KAGVTQTPRYLIKTRGQQVTLSCSPISGHRSVSWYQQTPGQGLQFLFEYFSETQRNKGNFPGRFSGRQFSNSRSEMNVSTLELGDSALYLCASSFMWASGFSTDTQYFGPGTRLTVL.